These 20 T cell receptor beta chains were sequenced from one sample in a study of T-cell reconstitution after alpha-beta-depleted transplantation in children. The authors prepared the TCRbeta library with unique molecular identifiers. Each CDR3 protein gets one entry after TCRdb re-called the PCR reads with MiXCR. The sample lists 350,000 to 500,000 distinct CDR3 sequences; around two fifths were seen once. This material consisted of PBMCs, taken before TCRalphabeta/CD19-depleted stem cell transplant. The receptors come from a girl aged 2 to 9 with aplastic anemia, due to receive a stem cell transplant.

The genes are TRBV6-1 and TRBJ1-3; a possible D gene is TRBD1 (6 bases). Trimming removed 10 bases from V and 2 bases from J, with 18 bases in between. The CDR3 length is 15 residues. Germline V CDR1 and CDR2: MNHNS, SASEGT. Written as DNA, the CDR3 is TGTGCCACCCGGCGCATCACAGGGCCTGGAAACACCATATATTTT. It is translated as CATRRITGPGNTIYF.

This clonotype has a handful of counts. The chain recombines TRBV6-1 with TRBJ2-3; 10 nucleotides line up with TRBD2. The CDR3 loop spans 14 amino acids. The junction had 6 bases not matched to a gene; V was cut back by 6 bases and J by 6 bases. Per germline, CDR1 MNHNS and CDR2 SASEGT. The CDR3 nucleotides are TGTGCCAGCAGCTCTCTTAGCGGGAGGGATACGCAGTATTTT. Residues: CASSSLSGRDTQYF.

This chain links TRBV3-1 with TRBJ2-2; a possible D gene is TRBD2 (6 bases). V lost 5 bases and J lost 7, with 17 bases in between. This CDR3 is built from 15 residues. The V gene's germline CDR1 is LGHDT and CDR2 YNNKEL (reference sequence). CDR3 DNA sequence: TGTGCCAGCAGCGTACTGTCGGGGGTCAACGGGGAGCTGTTTTTT. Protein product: CASSVLSGVNGELFF.

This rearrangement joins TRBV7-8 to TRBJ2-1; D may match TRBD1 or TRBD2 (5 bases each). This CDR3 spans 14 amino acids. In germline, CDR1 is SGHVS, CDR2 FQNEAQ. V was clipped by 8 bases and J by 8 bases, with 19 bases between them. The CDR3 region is CASCLRGERDEQFF. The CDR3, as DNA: TGTGCCAGCTGCCTTCGGGGCGAAAGAGATGAGCAGTTCTTC.

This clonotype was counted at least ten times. The CDR3 region is CASHLSGTANTGELFF. CDR3 in DNA: TGCGCCAGCCATTTGAGCGGGACAGCGAACACCGGGGAGCTGTTTTTT. The chain is built from TRBV5-1 and TRBJ2-2, with D perhaps assigned TRBD1 or TRBD2 (7 bases each). The CDR3 loop spans 16 amino acids. V lost 7 bases and J 0 bases, leaving 16 bases between the germline ends. Germline assignment: CDR1 SGHRS and CDR2 YFSETQ.

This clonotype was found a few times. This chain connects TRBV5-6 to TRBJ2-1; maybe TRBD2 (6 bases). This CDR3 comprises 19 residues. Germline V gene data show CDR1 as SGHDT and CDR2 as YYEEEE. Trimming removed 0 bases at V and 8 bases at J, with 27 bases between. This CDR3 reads CASSLGLERDLGSIYEQFF. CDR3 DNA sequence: TGTGCCAGCAGCTTGGGACTAGAAAGGGATTTAGGCTCGATTTATGAGCAGTTCTTC.

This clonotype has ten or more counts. This chain's CDR3 is CASSIPPGELFF. In DNA form, the CDR3 reads TGTGCCAGTAGTATTCCCCCCGGGGAGCTGTTTTTT. The V gene is TRBV19, the J gene TRBJ2-2; D unclear. This CDR3 has 12 amino acids. CDR1 and CDR2 (germline): LNHDA, SQIVND (reference sequence). Trimming removed 3 bases from V and 6 bases from J, with 5 bases in between. Full variable domain (outside the CDR3, taken from reference TRBV19 and TRBJ2-2): DGGITQSPKYLFRKEGQNVTLSCEQNLNHDAMYWYRQDPGQGLRLIYYSQIVNDFQKGDIAEGYSVSREKKESFPLTVTSAQKNPTAFYLCASSIPPGELFFGEGSRLTVL.

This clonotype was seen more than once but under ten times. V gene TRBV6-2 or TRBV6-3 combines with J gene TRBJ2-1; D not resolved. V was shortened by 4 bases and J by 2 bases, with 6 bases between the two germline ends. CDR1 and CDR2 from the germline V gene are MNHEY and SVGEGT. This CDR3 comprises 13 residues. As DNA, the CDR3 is TGTGCCAGCAGTTCTGAGCCCTACAATGAGCAGTTCTTC. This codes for CASSSEPYNEQFF.

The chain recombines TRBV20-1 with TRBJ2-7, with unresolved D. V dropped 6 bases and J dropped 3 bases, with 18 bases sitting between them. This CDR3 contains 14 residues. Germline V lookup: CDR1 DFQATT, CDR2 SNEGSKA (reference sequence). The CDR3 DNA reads TGCAGTGCCTTCCTGGGCAGAAGTTACTACGAGCAGTACTTC. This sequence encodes CSAFLGRSYYEQYF.

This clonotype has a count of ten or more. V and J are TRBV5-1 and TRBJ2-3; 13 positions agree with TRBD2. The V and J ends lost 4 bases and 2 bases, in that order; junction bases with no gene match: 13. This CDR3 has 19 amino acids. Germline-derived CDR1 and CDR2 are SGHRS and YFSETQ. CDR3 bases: TGCGCCAGCAGCCTGGGACTAGCGGGAATTGGGCGTATCACAGATACGCAGTATTTT. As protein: CASSLGLAGIGRITDTQYF.

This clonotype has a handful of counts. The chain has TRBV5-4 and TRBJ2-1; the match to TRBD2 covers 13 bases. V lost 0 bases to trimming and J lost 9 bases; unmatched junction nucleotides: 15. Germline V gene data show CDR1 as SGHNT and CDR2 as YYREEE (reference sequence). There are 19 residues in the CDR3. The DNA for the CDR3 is TGTGCCAGCAGCTTGGCGGGGACTAGCGGGATTTCAGGGTCGGGTGAGCAGTTCTTC. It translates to CASSLAGTSGISGSGEQFF.

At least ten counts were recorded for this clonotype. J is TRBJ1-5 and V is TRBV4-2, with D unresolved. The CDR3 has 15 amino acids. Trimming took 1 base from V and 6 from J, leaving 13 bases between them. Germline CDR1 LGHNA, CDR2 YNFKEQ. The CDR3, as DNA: TGTGCCAGCAGCCAAGGAGCCGGACCCTTTCAGCCCCAGCATTTT. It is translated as CASSQGAGPFQPQHF.

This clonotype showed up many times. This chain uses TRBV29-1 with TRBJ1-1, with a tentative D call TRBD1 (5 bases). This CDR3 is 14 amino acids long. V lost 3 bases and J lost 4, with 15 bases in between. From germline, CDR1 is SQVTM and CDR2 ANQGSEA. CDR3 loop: CSVDRPGGGTEAFF. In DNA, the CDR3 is TGCAGCGTTGATCGTCCCGGCGGGGGCACTGAAGCTTTCTTT.

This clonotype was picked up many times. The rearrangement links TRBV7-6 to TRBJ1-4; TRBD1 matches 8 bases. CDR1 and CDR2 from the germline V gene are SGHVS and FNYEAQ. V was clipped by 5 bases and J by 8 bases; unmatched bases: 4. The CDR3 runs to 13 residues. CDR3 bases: TGTGCCAGCAGCCGGACAGGGAAAGAAAAACTGTTTTTT. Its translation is CASSRTGKEKLFF.

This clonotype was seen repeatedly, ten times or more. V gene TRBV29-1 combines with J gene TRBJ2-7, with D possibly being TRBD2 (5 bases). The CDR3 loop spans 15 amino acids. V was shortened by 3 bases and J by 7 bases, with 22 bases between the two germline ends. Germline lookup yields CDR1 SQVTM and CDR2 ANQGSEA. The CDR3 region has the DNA TGCAGCGTTGAGAGCGGAACAAGTGGCACTAGGGAGCAGTACTTC. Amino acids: CSVESGTSGTREQYF.

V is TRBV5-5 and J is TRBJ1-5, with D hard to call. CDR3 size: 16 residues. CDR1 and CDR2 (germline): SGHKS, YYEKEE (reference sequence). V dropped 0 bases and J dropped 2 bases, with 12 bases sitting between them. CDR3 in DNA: TGTGCCAGCAGCTTGGTTACCGCAGCCGGCAATCAGCCCCAGCATTTT. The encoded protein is CASSLVTAAGNQPQHF.

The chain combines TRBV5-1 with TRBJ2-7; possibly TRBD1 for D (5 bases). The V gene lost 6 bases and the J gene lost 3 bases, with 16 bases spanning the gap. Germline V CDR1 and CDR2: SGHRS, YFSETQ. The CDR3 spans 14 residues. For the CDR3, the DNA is TGCGCCAGCAAGGGTGACAGCACGATCTACGAGCAGTACTTC. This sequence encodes CASKGDSTIYEQYF.

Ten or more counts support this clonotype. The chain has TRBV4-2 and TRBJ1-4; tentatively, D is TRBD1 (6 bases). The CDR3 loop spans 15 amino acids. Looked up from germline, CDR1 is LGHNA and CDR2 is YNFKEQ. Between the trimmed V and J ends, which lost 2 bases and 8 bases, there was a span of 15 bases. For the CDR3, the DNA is TGTGCCAGCAGCCAACCCGATCAGGGGAACGAAAAACTGTTTTTT. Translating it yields CASSQPDQGNEKLFF.

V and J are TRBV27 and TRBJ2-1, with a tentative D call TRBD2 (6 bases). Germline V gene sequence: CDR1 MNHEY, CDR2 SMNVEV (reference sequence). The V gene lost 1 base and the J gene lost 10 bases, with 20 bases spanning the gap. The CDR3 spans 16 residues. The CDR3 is CASSLWRGPVPPEQFF. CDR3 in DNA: TGTGCCAGCAGTTTATGGCGGGGTCCCGTCCCCCCCGAGCAGTTCTTC.

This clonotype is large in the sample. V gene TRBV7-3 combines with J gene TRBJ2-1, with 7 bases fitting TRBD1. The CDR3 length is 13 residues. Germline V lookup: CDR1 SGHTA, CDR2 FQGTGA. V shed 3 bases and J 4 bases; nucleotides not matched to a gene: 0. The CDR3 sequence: CASSLDRYNEQFF. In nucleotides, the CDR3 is TGTGCCAGCAGCTTGGACAGGTACAATGAGCAGTTCTTC.